The sequence of this TCR beta chain was determined in a study of blood T cell repertoires in COVID-19. Study-level information: Whether acute or convalescent, the COVID-19 samples came from the United States, Italy and Spain. PBMCs, B-cell-depleted T cells, or T cells were the source of the cDNA or gDNA that made up the material.

Per the authors' pipeline: Cell counts per sample came from amplifying reference gene primers. The data were produced by immunoSEQ multiplex PCR, yet TCRdb's version contains in-frame clones alone and is incomplete. The D gene and trimming were derived from the DNA, and the V and J assignments and clone size from that table. Here the sample spans roughly 200,000 clones, 88% being singletons. Sequencing was carried out using peripheral blood. This TCR was recovered from a man in his 70s with acute or convalescent COVID-19.

The CDR3 DNA is TGTGCCAGCAGGAAGGGACAGGTGAACACTGAAGCTTTCTTT. Encoded protein: CASRKGQVNTEAFF. The chain carries TRBV6-5 and TRBJ1-1; 8 positions agree with TRBD1. The trim removed 6 bases at V and 0 bases at J, leaving 3 bases unmatched. The CDR3 covers 14 residues. Germline V lookup: CDR1 MNHEY, CDR2 SVGAGI.